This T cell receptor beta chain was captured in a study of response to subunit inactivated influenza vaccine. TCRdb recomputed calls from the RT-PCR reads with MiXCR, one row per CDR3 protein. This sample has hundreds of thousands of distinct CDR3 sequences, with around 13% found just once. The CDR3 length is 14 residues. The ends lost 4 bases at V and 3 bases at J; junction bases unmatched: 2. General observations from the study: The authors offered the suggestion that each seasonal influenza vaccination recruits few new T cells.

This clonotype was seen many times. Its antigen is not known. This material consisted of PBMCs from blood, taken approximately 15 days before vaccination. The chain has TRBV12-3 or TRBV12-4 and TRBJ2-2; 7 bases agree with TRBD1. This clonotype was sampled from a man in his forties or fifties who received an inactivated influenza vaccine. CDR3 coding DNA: TGTGCCAGCAGTTCGGGACAGTACACCGGGGAGCTGTTTTTT. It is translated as CASSSGQYTGELFF.